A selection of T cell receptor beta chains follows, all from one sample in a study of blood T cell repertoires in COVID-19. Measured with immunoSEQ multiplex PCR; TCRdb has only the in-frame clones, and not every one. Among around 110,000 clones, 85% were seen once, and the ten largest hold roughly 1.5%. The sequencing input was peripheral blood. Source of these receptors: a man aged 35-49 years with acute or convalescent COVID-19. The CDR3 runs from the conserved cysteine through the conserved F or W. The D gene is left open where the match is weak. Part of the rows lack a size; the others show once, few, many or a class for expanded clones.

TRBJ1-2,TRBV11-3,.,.,CASPSVIRTAYVLFDYGYTF,TGTGCCAGCCCTTCTGTCATCAGGACAGCTTATGTACTTTTTGACTATGGCTACACCTTC
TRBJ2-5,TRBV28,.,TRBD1,CASTRGAGGEETQYF,TGTGCCAGCACTCGAGGGGCAGGGGGCGAGGAGACCCAGTACTTC
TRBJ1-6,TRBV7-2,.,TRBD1,CASSLQGKSPLHF,TGTGCCAGCAGCCTACAGGGGAAATCACCCCTCCACTTT
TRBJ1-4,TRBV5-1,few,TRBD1,CASSGGTGNVANEKLFF,TGCGCCAGCAGCGGCGGGACAGGGAATGTAGCTAATGAAAAACTGTTTTTT
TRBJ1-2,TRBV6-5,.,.,CASRSPTANYGYTF,TGTGCCAGCAGATCCCCGACAGCTAACTATGGCTACACCTTC
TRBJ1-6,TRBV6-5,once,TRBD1,CAAHRGGPDSPLHF,TGTGCCGCACACAGGGGAGGCCCCGATTCACCCCTCCACTTT
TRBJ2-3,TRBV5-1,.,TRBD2,CASSLGLAGIDTQYF,TGCGCCAGCAGCTTGGGACTAGCGGGAATAGATACGCAGTATTTT
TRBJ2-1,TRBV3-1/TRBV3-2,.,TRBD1,CASSPGGRGPSSYNEQFF,TGTGCCAGCAGCCCGGGCGGCAGGGGGCCGAGCTCCTACAATGAGCAGTTCTTC
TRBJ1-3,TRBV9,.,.,CASSVGRGNTIYF,TGTGCCAGCAGCGTAGGGAGGGGAAACACCATATATTTT
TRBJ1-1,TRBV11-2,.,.,CASSLRVGTEAFF,TGTGCCAGCAGCTTGAGGGTGGGCACTGAAGCTTTCTTT
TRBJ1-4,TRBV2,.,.,CASSDLRATNEKLFF,TGTGCCAGCAGTGATTTGAGGGCAACTAATGAAAAACTGTTTTTT
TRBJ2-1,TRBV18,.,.,CASSPALGSGRNEQFF,TGTGCCAGCTCACCGGCGTTGGGGTCAGGGAGGAATGAGCAGTTCTTC
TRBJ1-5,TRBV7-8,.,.,CASSLMGRTVTNQPQHF,TGTGCCAGCAGCTTAATGGGCCGGACAGTCACAAATCAGCCCCAGCATTTT
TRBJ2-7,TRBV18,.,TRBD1,CASSNLTGGYEQYF,TGTGCCAGCTCAAATTTGACAGGGGGCTACGAGCAGTACTTC
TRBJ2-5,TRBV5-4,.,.,CASSLDRTKTQYF,TGTGCCAGCAGCTTGGACAGGACGAAGACCCAGTACTTC
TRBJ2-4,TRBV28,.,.,CASSFGGTKNIQYF,TGTGCCAGCAGTTTCGGGGGTACCAAAAACATTCAGTACTTC
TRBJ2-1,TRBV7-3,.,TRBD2,CASSLTSGPSYNEQFF,TGTGCCAGCAGCTTGACTAGCGGTCCCTCCTACAATGAGCAGTTCTTC
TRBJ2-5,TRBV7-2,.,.,CASSLGVGGPQETQYF,TGTGCCAGCAGCTTAGGAGTTGGGGGCCCACAAGAGACCCAGTACTTC
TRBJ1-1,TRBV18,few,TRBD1,CASSATGGTEAFF,TGTGCCAGCTCAGCGACAGGGGGCACTGAAGCTTTCTTT
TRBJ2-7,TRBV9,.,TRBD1,CASSLRDSHYEQYF,TGTGCCAGCAGCCTCCGGGACAGTCACTACGAGCAGTACTTC
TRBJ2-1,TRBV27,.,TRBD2,CASSFLGGRGNEQFF,TGTGCCAGCAGTTTTCTTGGCGGGAGAGGAAATGAGCAGTTCTTC
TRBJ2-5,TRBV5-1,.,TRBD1,CASSLAGTGGETQYF,TGCGCCAGCAGCTTGGCTGGGACAGGGGGAGAGACCCAGTACTTC
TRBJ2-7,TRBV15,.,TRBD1,CATSLRTGKQYF,TGTGCCACCAGCCTTCGGACAGGCAAGCAGTACTTC
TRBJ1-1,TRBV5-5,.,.,CASSLVAGVNTEAFF,TGTGCCAGCAGCTTGGTAGCGGGGGTCAACACTGAAGCTTTCTTT
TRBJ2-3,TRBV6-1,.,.,CASSDRGEGDTQYF,TGTGCCAGCAGTGACAGGGGAGAAGGAGATACGCAGTATTTT
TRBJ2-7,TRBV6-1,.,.,CASSERIRREQYF,TGTGCCAGCAGTGAGAGGATCCGACGGGAGCAGTACTTC
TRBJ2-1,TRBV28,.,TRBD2,CASSGKLAGVGAQFF,TGTGCCAGCAGTGGAAAACTAGCGGGAGTAGGGGCGCAGTTCTTC
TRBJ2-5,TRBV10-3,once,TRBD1,CAISVGTEKETQYF,TGTGCCATCAGTGTGGGGACAGAAAAAGAGACCCAGTACTTC
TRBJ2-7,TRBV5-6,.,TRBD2,CASSYWTSGGAYEQYF,TGTGCCAGCAGCTATTGGACTAGCGGGGGGGCGTACGAGCAGTACTTC
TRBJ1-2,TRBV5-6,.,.,CASSSYRAGSGYTF,TGTGCCAGCAGCTCTTATCGTGCAGGCTCTGGCTACACCTTC
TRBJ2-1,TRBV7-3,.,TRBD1,CASSQDRVRSEQFF,TGTGCCAGCAGCCAGGACAGGGTGAGGAGTGAGCAGTTCTTC
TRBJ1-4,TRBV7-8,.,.,CASSFGANEKLFF,TGTGCCAGCAGCTTTGGAGCTAATGAAAAACTGTTTTTT
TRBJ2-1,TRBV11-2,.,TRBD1,CASSPSPDRVGNEQFF,TGTGCCAGCAGCCCTAGCCCCGACAGGGTTGGCAATGAGCAGTTCTTC
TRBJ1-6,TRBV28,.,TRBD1,CASSPTTGAGNSPLHF,TGTGCCAGCAGTCCGACGACAGGGGCCGGTAATTCACCCCTCCACTTT
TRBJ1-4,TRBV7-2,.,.,CASSRSGATNEKLFF,TGTGCCAGCAGCAGATCAGGGGCAACTAATGAAAAACTGTTTTTT
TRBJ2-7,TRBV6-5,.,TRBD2,CASSYLGRGEQYF,TGTGCCAGCAGTTACCTCGGGAGGGGAGAACAGTACTTC
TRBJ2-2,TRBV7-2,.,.,CASSPVLQGSGELFF,TGTGCCAGCAGCCCCGTCCTCCAGGGTTCCGGGGAGCTGTTTTTT
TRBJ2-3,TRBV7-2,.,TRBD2,CASSLAGGDTQYF,TGTGCCAGCAGCTTAGCGGGAGGGGATACGCAGTATTTT
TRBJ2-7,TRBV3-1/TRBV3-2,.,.,CASRALGRGEQYF,TGTGCCAGCAGGGCCCTTGGTAGGGGCGAGCAGTACTTC
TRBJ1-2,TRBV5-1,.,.,CASSSDGYRGYTF,TGCGCCAGCAGCTCCGACGGGTATAGGGGCTACACCTTC
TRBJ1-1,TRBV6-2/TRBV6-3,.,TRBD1,CASSFNRGPDTEAFF,TGTGCCAGCAGTTTTAACAGGGGGCCGGACACTGAAGCTTTCTTT
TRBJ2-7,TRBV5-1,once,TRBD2,CASSPSQRGPYEQYF,TGCGCCAGCAGCCCCAGCCAGCGGGGACCCTACGAGCAGTACTTC
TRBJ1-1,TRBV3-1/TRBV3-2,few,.,CASSQVGTAEAFF,TGTGCCAGCAGCCAAGTGGGGACTGCCGAAGCTTTCTTT
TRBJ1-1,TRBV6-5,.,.,CAIHRPNTEAFF,TGTGCCATACATCGCCCGAACACTGAAGCTTTCTTT
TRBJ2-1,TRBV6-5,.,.,CASSYSGGGYNEQFF,TGTGCCAGCAGTTACTCAGGGGGGGGATACAATGAGCAGTTCTTC
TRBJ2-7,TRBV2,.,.,CASRVEGGYEQYF,TGTGCCAGCAGAGTCGAGGGGGGGTACGAGCAGTACTTC
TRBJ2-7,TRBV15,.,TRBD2,CATSSQVPGLVKMSYEQYF,TGTGCCACCAGCTCCCAGGTCCCGGGACTAGTCAAAATGTCCTACGAGCAGTACTTC
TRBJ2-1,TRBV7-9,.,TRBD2,CASSFGRTSVSNEQFF,TGTGCCAGCAGCTTTGGTAGAACTAGCGTCTCCAATGAGCAGTTCTTC
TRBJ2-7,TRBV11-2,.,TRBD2,CASSLGLAIGEQYF,TGTGCCAGCAGCCTGGGACTAGCGATCGGGGAGCAGTACTTC
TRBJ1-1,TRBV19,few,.,CASSIERGLGAFF,TGTGCCAGTAGTATAGAACGTGGACTGGGAGCTTTCTTT
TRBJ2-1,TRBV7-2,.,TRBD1,CASSPTGTGAYYNEQFF,TGTGCCAGCAGCCCAACCGGGACAGGGGCATACTACAATGAGCAGTTCTTC
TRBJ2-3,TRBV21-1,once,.,CASIYEAGNSLGGTDTQYF,TGTGCCAGCATCTATGAAGCGGGAAACTCACTTGGAGGCACAGATACGCAGTATTTT
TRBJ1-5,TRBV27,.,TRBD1,CASRGTGGGQPQHF,TGTGCCAGCAGGGGGACAGGGGGGGGTCAGCCCCAGCATTTT